The 8 T cell receptor beta chains in this list originate from one sample, sequenced in a study of molecular identifiers for immune sequencing clone quantification. TCRdb fed the PCR reads into MiXCR, producing one record per CDR3 protein. This table has more than 50,000 distinct CDR3 sequences, around 20% appearing once. The sequenced material came from naive CD8+ T cells from blood, with Jurkat cell RNA spiked in. Subset here: FACS-sorted CD8+CD4-CCR7+CD45RA+ naive T cells. The receptor source for this set is a human donor in good health. Some libraries in this study had Jurkat cell RNA spiked in.

Ten or more counts support this clonotype. V usage is TRBV28 and J usage is TRBJ2-7; D uncertain. Germline lookup yields CDR1 MDHEN and CDR2 SYDVKM. The germline V and J ends were trimmed by 6 bases and 1 base, with 10 bases remaining between them. The length of the CDR3 is 13 residues. DNA of the CDR3: TGTGCCAGCAGCCCCAACCCGTCCTACGAGCAGTACTTC. Translating it yields CASSPNPSYEQYF.

There are many counts of this clonotype. The chain has TRBV7-6 and TRBJ2-6; the D gene is possibly TRBD2 (6 bases). V was pared by 5 bases and J by 6 bases, with 23 bases between. The CDR3 runs 18 residues. Germline CDR1 is SGHVS and CDR2 is FNYEAQ. The chain's CDR3 is CASSAVAGRRYLANVLTF. In nucleotides, the CDR3 is TGTGCCAGCAGCGCAGTGGCCGGGAGACGATATTTGGCCAACGTCCTGACTTTC.

The sample holds many counts of this clonotype. The rearrangement uses TRBV10-3 and TRBJ2-5; D is possibly TRBD1 (6 bases). The germline V gene encodes CDR1 ENHRY and CDR2 SYGVKD. Trimming stripped 0 bases from V and 5 bases from J, with 10 bases between. The CDR3 is 14 residues long. CDR3 coding DNA: TGTGCCATCAGTGAGTCTAACAGGGACGAGACCCAGTACTTC. As protein: CAISESNRDETQYF.

This clonotype was observed at least ten times. The chain links TRBV20-1 to TRBJ2-2; the match to TRBD2 covers 11 bases. The V gene's germline CDR1 is DFQATT and CDR2 SNEGSKA (reference sequence). This CDR3 has 17 amino acids. V shed 0 bases, J shed 7 bases, and the junction held 10 bases outside the gene matches. Written as DNA, the CDR3 is TGCAGTGCTAGAGATCTCCCCGCTAGCGGGAGGTTCGGGGAGCTGTTTTTT. It is translated as CSARDLPASGRFGELFF.

This clonotype showed up just a few times. This sequence joins TRBV19 and TRBJ2-1; 9 bases match TRBD2. V lost 1 base to trimming and J lost 9 bases; unmatched junction nucleotides: 7. The germline CDR1 and CDR2 sequences are LNHDA and SQIVND (reference sequence). The CDR3 totals 15 residues. As DNA, the CDR3 is TGTGCCAGTAGTATAGGAATTAGCGGGAGAACTGAGCAGTTCTTC. Translated, it gives CASSIGISGRTEQFF.

There are many counts of this clonotype. V usage is TRBV13 and J usage is TRBJ2-1; 8 bases line up with TRBD1. Germline loops: CDR1 PRHDT, CDR2 FYEKMQ (reference sequence). The V segment lost 1 base and the J segment 8 bases; nucleotides outside the gene matches: 10. The CDR3 totals 16 residues. The chain's CDR3 is CASSLDSGQGLDEQFF. Written as DNA, the CDR3 is TGTGCCAGCAGCTTAGATTCCGGACAGGGCCTGGATGAGCAGTTCTTC.

V gene TRBV4-3 combines with J gene TRBJ2-7, with D tentatively TRBD1 (6 bases). V was cut by 1 base and J by 7 bases, with 11 bases left in between. Germline CDR1 is LGHNA and CDR2 is YSLEER. CDR3 length: 13 residues. This CDR3 is CASSQVQGEEQYF. The CDR3 DNA reads as TGCGCCAGCAGCCAAGTACAGGGAGAGGAGCAGTACTTC.

This clonotype was observed many times. The chain employs TRBV10-3 and TRBJ1-1, with TRBD1 matching 8 bases. The trim removed 2 bases at V and 6 bases at J, leaving 8 bases unmatched. This CDR3 has 15 amino acids. Germline lookup yields CDR1 ENHRY and CDR2 SYGVKD. CDR3 in amino acids: CAISEGSDRAAEAFF. CDR3 coding DNA: TGTGCCATCAGTGAGGGCTCGGACAGGGCGGCTGAAGCTTTCTTT.